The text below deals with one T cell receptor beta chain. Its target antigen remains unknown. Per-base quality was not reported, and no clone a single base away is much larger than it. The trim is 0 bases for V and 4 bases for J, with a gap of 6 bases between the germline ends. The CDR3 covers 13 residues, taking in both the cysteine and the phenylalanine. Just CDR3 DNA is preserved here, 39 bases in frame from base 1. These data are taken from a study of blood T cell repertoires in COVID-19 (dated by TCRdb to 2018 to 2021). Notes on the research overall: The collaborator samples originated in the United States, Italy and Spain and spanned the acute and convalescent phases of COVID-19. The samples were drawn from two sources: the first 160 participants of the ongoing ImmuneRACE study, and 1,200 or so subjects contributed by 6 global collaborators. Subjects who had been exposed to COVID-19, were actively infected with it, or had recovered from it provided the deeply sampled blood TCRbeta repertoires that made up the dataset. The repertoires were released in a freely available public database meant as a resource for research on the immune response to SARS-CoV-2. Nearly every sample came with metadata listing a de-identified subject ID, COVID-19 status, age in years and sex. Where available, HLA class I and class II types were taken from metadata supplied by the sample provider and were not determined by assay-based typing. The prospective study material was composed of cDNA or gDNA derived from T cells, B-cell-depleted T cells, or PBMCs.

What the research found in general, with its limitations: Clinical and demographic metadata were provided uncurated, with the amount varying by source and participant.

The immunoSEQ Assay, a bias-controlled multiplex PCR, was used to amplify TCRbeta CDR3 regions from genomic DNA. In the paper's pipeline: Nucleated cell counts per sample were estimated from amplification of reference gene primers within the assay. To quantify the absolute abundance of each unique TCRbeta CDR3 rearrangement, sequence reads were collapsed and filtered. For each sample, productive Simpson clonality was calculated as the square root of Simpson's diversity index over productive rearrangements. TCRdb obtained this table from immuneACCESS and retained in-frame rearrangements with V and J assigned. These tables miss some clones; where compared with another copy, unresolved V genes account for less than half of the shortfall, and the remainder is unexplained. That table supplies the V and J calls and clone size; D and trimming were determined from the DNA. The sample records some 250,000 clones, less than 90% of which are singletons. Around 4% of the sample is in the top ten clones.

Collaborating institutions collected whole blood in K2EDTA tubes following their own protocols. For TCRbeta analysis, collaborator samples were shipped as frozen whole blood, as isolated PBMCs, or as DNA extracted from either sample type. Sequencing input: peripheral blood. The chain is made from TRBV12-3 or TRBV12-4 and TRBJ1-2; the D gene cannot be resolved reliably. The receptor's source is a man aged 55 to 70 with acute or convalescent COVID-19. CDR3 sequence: CASSLAPRYGYTF. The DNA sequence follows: TGTGCCAGCAGTTTAGCTCCCCGCTATGGCTACACCTTC.